The clone carrying this T cell receptor (beta chain) was seen many times. These data belong to a study of CD8 T cells in ankylosing spondylitis. TCRdb fed the 5' RACE reads into MiXCR, producing one record per CDR3 protein. The data show about 240,000 distinct CDR3 sequences, around 10% seen once. This clonotype was obtained from a male donor with ankylosing spondylitis or in good health (not recorded which). Material: blood, either unsorted or a sorted T cell fraction (not recorded which).

CDR3 region: CASSALGEQYF. In nucleotides, the CDR3 is TGCGCCAGCAGCGCATTGGGGGAGCAGTACTTC. The rearrangement links TRBV5-1 to TRBJ2-7; D uncertain. The V gene's germline CDR1 is SGHRS and CDR2 YFSETQ. Trimming stripped 4 bases from V and 7 bases from J, with 9 bases between. The CDR3 has 11 residues.